This is a list of T cell receptor beta chains from one sample in a study of blood T cell repertoires in COVID-19. Data came from immunoSEQ multiplex PCR; TCRdb stores just in-frame clones and leaves some out. Among fewer than 65,000 clones listed, 80% to 90% were seen once. The sample comprised peripheral blood. The receptors originated from a man in his 60s with acute or convalescent COVID-19. The conserved cysteine and the conserved F or W are not part of the CDR3 here.

v_call | cdr3_aa
TRBV4-3 | ASSQDLYGGAGETQY
TRBV18 | ASSPGTSPEQY
TRBV6-1 | ASSERGGLNTEAF
TRBV19 | ASSPTGNYNEQF
TRBV6-1 | ASSARTGGENSPLH
TRBV3-1/TRBV3-2 | ASSWAGPIWHHQPQH
TRBV9 | ASSDGASGGAIGEQY
TRBV4-1 | ASSQARGPSNEQF
TRBV11-2 | ASSSDTQGYT
TRBV9 | ASSGRTGGVEGRETQY
TRBV5-1 | ASSVGGAGNTEAF
TRBV7-2 | ASSPDRNYGYT
TRBV30 | AWSVDRGSFGNTIY
TRBV10-3 | ATGLNSRNSPLH
TRBV28 | ASSPTGSPTGELF
TRBV28 | ASSLGQQETQY
TRBV6-5 | ASSTPGGMNTEAF
TRBV4-3 | ASSPSTPQAGGTSTDTQY
TRBV18 | ASSHRPGLAGDSSYNEQF
TRBV19 | ASIATGGADYGYT
TRBV30 | AWSLYGGQPQH
TRBV6-5 | ASSFRDRGDQPQH
TRBV6-6 | ASRDRALGNYGYT
TRBV29-1 | SVSGGPPGELF
TRBV19 | ASSIGSFLETQY
TRBV7-2 | ASSLAGIGTRTEAF
TRBV29-1 | SVEDHKRSTDTQY
TRBV18 | ASSPRAASGGRNTQY
TRBV9 | ASSVGSPGMNTEAF
TRBV9 | ASSVGGSAKNIQY
TRBV4-2 | ASSQGGSGVMGTYEQY
TRBV18 | ASSPIRTAESYNEQF
TRBV19 | ASSTKLISGATYEQY
TRBV28 | ASSLQTGPLGQPQH
TRBV6-6 | ASKGLQDTGELF
TRBV3-1/TRBV3-2 | ASSEAGGWSTEAF
TRBV5-4 | ASSLERDNTEAF
TRBV11-2 | ASSAIVGRQGILGELF
TRBV5-1 | ASSSQGLAGDSSSYNEQF
TRBV7-2 | ASSPGLGVSNEQF
TRBV7-9 | ASSPQQGGTEAF
TRBV6-1 | ASSESGLAGGRDTQY